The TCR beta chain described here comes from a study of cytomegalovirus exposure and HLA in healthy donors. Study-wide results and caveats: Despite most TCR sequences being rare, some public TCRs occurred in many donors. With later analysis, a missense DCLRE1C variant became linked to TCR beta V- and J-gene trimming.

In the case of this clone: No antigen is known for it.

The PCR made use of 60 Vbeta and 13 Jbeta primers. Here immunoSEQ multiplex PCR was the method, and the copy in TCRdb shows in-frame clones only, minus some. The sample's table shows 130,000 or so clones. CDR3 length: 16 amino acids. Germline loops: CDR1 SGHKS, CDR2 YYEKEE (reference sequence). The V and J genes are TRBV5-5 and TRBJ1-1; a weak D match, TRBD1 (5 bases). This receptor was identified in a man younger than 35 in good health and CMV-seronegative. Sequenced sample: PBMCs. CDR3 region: CATFSGGAAVGTEAFF. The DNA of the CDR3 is TGTGCTACCTTTTCCGGTGGGGCGGCGGTGGGCACTGAAGCTTTCTTT.